This T cell receptor (beta chain) was documented in a study of radiotherapy plus CTLA-4 blockade in lung cancer. Study-wide background: With roughly 30% of patients having disease control, objective responses were seen in roughly 18%.

The assay was immunoSEQ multiplex PCR, and TCRdb's table has in-frame clones only and misses some. The table shows tens of thousands of clones, with about 80% occurring only once. Study results and limitations: Radiotherapy was combined with ipilimumab, and tumor-derived TCR clones then expanded in blood. Per reports, early blood T cell clone dynamics, plus interferon-beta, forecast response most strongly.

CDR1 and CDR2 (germline): ENHRY, SYGVKD. J lost 8 bases, V lost 5 bases, and 10 bases had no gene match. This CDR3 comprises 15 residues. Regarding this clone: What it recognizes is unknown.

The rearrangement links TRBV10-3 to TRBJ2-1; 9 positions agree with TRBD1. The sequence derives from a human donor with non-small cell lung cancer who had a complete response to radiotherapy plus ipilimumab. Source: peripheral blood, taken from a patient treated with radiotherapy plus ipilimumab. CDR3 sequence: CAISFTGTGNDEQFF. The CDR3 coding sequence is TGTGCCATCAGTTTTACCGGGACAGGGAACGATGAGCAGTTCTTC.